The clone carrying this T cell receptor (beta chain) was seen many times. The antigen remains unidentified. Amplification of TCR beta CDR3 regions was performed using RNA transcripts as template. TCR CDR3 regions were first amplified by RT-PCR with HTBI primers. TCRdb called the multiplex PCR reads again in MiXCR, with one record for every CDR3 protein. The sample has some 320,000 distinct CDR3 sequences; around 15% are singletons. These data are taken from a study of T cells in Graves' hyperthyroidism and ophthalmopathy. Study-level background: Peripheral blood was secured at the point of initial diagnosis, before any treatment. Study-level findings and limits: With a median lead of about six months before onset, the model predicted ophthalmopathy.

Ophthalmopathy patients had moderate-to-severe active disease, CAS ≥3, NOSPECS ≥4, and disease duration under 3 months. Uncontrolled infection, other autoimmune disease, pregnancy or lactation led to exclusion. The CDR3 has 15 amino acids. Trimming removed 2 bases at V and 2 bases at J, with 10 bases between. Germline V lookup: CDR1 KGHSH, CDR2 LQKENI. Input material: blood. J is TRBJ1-5 and V is TRBV18; no reliable D call. This clonotype was obtained from a woman aged 40 to 55 with Graves' ophthalmopathy. The DNA for the CDR3 is TGTGCCAGCTCACCAGGGCCCATCGGCAATCAGCCCCAGCATTTT. As protein: CASSPGPIGNQPQHF.